These 27 T cell receptor beta chains share one sample of origin, sequenced in a study of blood T cell repertoires in COVID-19. Clones were sequenced by immunoSEQ multiplex PCR, and TCRdb holds only the in-frame ones, with some missing. The top ten clones hold over 0.85% of a sample with 200,000 to 250,000 clones, approximately 90% of them seen once. The sequenced sample consisted of PBMCs or T cells enriched from blood (not recorded which). The receptor source for this set is a man aged 45-65 years who had been exposed to COVID-19.

The gene calls are TRBV2 and TRBJ1-1; 7 bases line up with TRBD1. The CDR3 runs 14 residues. V dropped 6 bases and J dropped 0; count of bases not matched to a gene: 4. The germline CDR1 and CDR2 sequences are SNHLY and FYNNEI. Here the CDR3 DNA reads TGTGCCAGCAGGACAGACAGGGTGAACACTGAAGCTTTCTTT. This codes for CASRTDRVNTEAFF.

V gene TRBV2 combines with J gene TRBJ1-2; 11 positions match TRBD1. J lost 6 bases, V lost 2 bases, and 5 bases had no gene match. The V gene's germline CDR1 is SNHLY and CDR2 FYNNEI. The CDR3 is 15 residues long. CDR3 nucleotides: TGTGCCAGCAGTGAAAGCCGGACAGGGGGCCATGGCTACACCTTC. Translated: CASSESRTGGHGYTF.

V and J are TRBV4-2 and TRBJ2-1; 12 nucleotides line up with TRBD2. The V segment lost 0 bases and the J segment 7 bases; nucleotides outside the gene matches: 13. Germline V CDR1 and CDR2: LGHNA, YNFKEQ. CDR3 length: 19 amino acids. DNA of the CDR3: TGTGCCAGCAGCCAAGAGGCGGCTAGCGGGAGGGCCGGCTCGAATGAGCAGTTCTTC. Its translation: CASSQEAASGRAGSNEQFF.

The chain uses TRBV6-5 and TRBJ1-2, with a possible D match to TRBD1 (6 bases). The V end was cut by 0 bases, the J end by 7 bases, with 15 bases between. This CDR3 contains 15 residues. CDR1 is MNHEY, CDR2 SVGAGI, per germline. CDR3 region: CASSYSIQGQGGYTF. The CDR3 DNA reads as TGTGCCAGCAGTTACTCGATTCAGGGGCAGGGTGGCTACACCTTC.

J is TRBJ1-1 and V is TRBV11-3; possibly TRBD1 for D (5 bases). The CDR3 sequence is 14 residues long. Germline V gene sequence: CDR1 SGHNT, CDR2 YENEEA. The V and J ends lost 5 bases and 3 bases respectively, with 13 bases between them. The CDR3 loop reads CASSARQTYTEAFF. CDR3 in DNA: TGTGCCAGCAGCGCGCGACAGACGTACACTGAAGCTTTCTTT.

On this clone itself: Sequence at one end of the junction differs from germline and may be a read error. This chain joins TRBV11-2 and TRBJ2-7, with 8 nucleotides matching TRBD1. CDR3 length: 10 residues. The germline gives CDR1 SGHAT, CDR2 FQNNGV. The CDR3 DNA is TGTGCCAGCAGCTCGGGACAGGTTGACTTC. Translating it yields CASSSGQVDF.

The chain couples TRBV11-2 to TRBJ2-5, with 8 positions matching TRBD1. Looked up from germline, CDR1 is SGHAT and CDR2 is FQNNGV. This CDR3 is 15 amino acids long. V trimming: 5 bases; J trimming: 3 bases; junction bases outside the gene matches: 8. CDR3 nucleotide sequence: TGTGCCAGCAGCGTACCAACAGGGGGAAAAGAGACCCAGTACTTC. This gives the protein CASSVPTGGKETQYF.

A single count supports this clone. The rearrangement uses TRBV5-6 and TRBJ1-6; 7 nucleotides agree with TRBD1. V shed 7 bases and J 10 bases; nucleotides not matched to a gene: 14. This CDR3 spans 15 amino acids. Germline V gives CDR1 SGHDT, CDR2 YYEEEE. CDR3 residues: CASQNPGGGGSPLHF. CDR3 bases: TGTGCCAGCCAAAACCCAGGGGGAGGCGGATCACCCCTCCACTTT.

J is TRBJ1-1 and V is TRBV29-1, with D perhaps matching TRBD1 (5 bases). Trimming removed 1 base at V and 4 bases at J, with 13 bases between. The CDR3 runs 14 residues. CDR1 is SQVTM, CDR2 ANQGSEA, per germline. DNA of the CDR3: TGCAGCGTTGAAGGGCGGGGGAGGAGCACTGAAGCTTTCTTT. It specifies CSVEGRGRSTEAFF.

This chain connects TRBV27 to TRBJ1-3, with TRBD1 matching 7 bases. The CDR3 spans 16 residues. Looked up from germline, CDR1 is MNHEY and CDR2 is SMNVEV (reference sequence). With V trimmed by 5 bases and J by 1 base, 8 bases remained unmatched. The CDR3 reads CASSPHRGGSGNTIYF. In nucleotides, the CDR3 is TGTGCCAGCAGTCCCCACAGGGGAGGTTCTGGAAACACCATATATTTT.

The chain is built from TRBV7-8 and TRBJ2-7; 8 nucleotides agree with TRBD1. CDR3 length: 14 residues. The germline V gene has CDR1 SGHVS and CDR2 FQNEAQ. V gave up 1 base and J gave up 3 bases; unmatched junction bases: 2. CDR3 DNA: TGTGCCAGCAGCTTAGGGACAGGGAACTACGAGCAGTACGTC. Translated, it gives CASSLGTGNYEQYV.

The chain recombines TRBV28 with TRBJ2-7, with a tentative D call TRBD1 (6 bases). V lost 6 bases, J lost 4 bases, and 13 bases lay in between. Germline lookup yields CDR1 MDHEN and CDR2 SYDVKM. CDR3 length: 13 residues. CDR3: CASSPGTTYEQYV. The CDR3 DNA follows: TGTGCCAGCAGCCCCGGGACAACATACGAGCAGTACGTC.

V is TRBV6-5 and J is TRBJ1-6; maybe TRBD1 (5 bases). This CDR3 contains 15 residues. Trimming removed 8 bases from V and 7 bases from J, with 18 bases in between. The V gene's germline CDR1 is MNHEY and CDR2 SVGAGI. The CDR3: CASQINRSGNSPLHF. The DNA of the CDR3 is TGTGCCAGCCAAATTAACAGGAGCGGGAATTCACCCCTCCACTTT.

This sequence joins TRBV25-1 and TRBJ2-1; D possibly corresponds to TRBD2 (6 bases). With 2 bases removed from V and 3 bases from J, the gap between germline ends came to 14 bases. In germline, CDR1 is MGHDK, CDR2 SYGVNS. The CDR3 has 16 amino acids. The CDR3 spells CASSEGGRGFYNEQFF. The CDR3 coding sequence is TGTGCCAGCAGTGAAGGAGGGAGAGGATTCTACAATGAGCAGTTCTTC.

The chain employs TRBV12-5 and TRBJ1-5; 10 positions match TRBD1. From germline, CDR1 is LGHNT and CDR2 FRNRAP. The trim removed 6 bases at V and 0 bases at J, leaving 11 bases unmatched. This CDR3 is built from 18 residues. CDR3 DNA sequence: TGTGCTAGTGGCGGCCGGGACAGGGGTCTTTATAGCAATCAGCCCCAGCATTTT. It codes for CASGGRDRGLYSNQPQHF.

This rearrangement joins TRBV30 to TRBJ1-4, with TRBD1 as a possible D gene (6 bases). The V end was cut by 2 bases, the J end by 7 bases, with 23 bases between. CDR3 size: 17 residues. Germline CDR1 is GTSNPN and CDR2 is SVGIG (reference sequence). The CDR3 protein is CAWSPWGQIDFREKLFF. In nucleotides, the CDR3 is TGTGCCTGGAGTCCGTGGGGGCAGATAGACTTTCGTGAAAAACTGTTTTTT. The full variable domain, with the rest looked up from reference TRBV30 and TRBJ1-4, is SQTIHQWPATLVQPVGSPLSLECTVEGTSNPNLYWYRQAAGRGLQLLFYSVGIGQISSEVPQNLSASRPQDRQFILSSKKLLLSDSGFYLCAWSPWGQIDFREKLFFGSGTQLSVL.

The rearrangement joins TRBV5-1 to TRBJ1-2, with 12 nucleotides matching TRBD1. Germline CDR1 and CDR2: SGHRS and YFSETQ. This CDR3 comprises 17 residues. J gave up 7 bases and V 4 bases, and 14 bases lay outside the gene matches. CDR3 bases: TGCGCCAGCAGCCCCGTCCCGGGACAGGGGGCGACCGGTGGCTACACCTTC. Translation gives CASSPVPGQGATGGYTF.

The table lists this clone with a few counts. V and J are TRBV7-9 and TRBJ1-2; D perhaps matches TRBD1 (6 bases). The length of the CDR3 is 17 residues. Germline V CDR1 and CDR2: SEHNR, FQNEAQ (reference sequence). V lost 7 bases and J lost 1, with 22 bases in between. CDR3 residues: CASTSPQGGGFNYGYTF. CDR3 in DNA: TGTGCCAGCACCTCACCCCAGGGAGGGGGTTTTAACTATGGCTACACCTTC.

V gene TRBV5-1 combines with J gene TRBJ2-1; D ambiguous. Trimming took off 1 base at V and 6 bases at J, with 11 bases between the two ends. In germline, CDR1 is SGHRS, CDR2 YFSETQ. The CDR3 runs 14 residues. The CDR3 nucleotides are TGCGCCAGCAGCTTGTTCGAGCCGAGCAATGAGCAGTTCTTC. Translating gives CASSLFEPSNEQFF.

The V gene is TRBV18, the J gene TRBJ1-1; D is undetermined. The germline V gene encodes CDR1 KGHSH and CDR2 LQKENI. Trimming shortened V by 3 bases and J by 0 bases, and 11 bases separated the two germline ends. The CDR3 is made up of 15 amino acids. This CDR3 reads CASSPQPGVNTEAFF. In DNA form, the CDR3 reads TGTGCCAGCTCACCCCAACCCGGAGTGAACACTGAAGCTTTCTTT.

The rearrangement uses TRBV24-1 and TRBJ2-5; possibly TRBD2 for D (6 bases). Germline CDR1 KGHDR, CDR2 SFDVKD. The CDR3 contains 16 residues. Trimming removed 5 bases from V and 5 bases from J, with 20 bases in between. The CDR3 DNA sequence: TGTGCCACCAGTGGCCGGGGGAAACCGGGTGGGGAGACCCAGTACTTC. This encodes CATSGRGKPGGETQYF.

The J gene is TRBJ1-2, the V gene TRBV6-1, with TRBD1 identical over 7 bases. CDR1 MNHNS and CDR2 SASEGT come from the germline V gene. The CDR3 runs to 13 residues. V dropped 2 bases and J dropped 9; count of bases not matched to a gene: 6. The CDR3 here is CASSEKPGGSYTF. CDR3 in DNA: TGTGCCAGCAGTGAAAAGCCAGGGGGTAGCTACACCTTC.

This rearrangement joins TRBV29-1 to TRBJ1-1; D possibly corresponds to TRBD1 (5 bases). Germline V gives CDR1 SQVTM, CDR2 ANQGSEA. The ends were cut back, 6 bases at V and 6 bases at J, with 17 bases in the middle. This CDR3 has 13 residues. As DNA, the CDR3 is TGCAGCGTCCCCCGGGGGGAGGTCGCTGAAGCTTTCTTT. Translated, it gives CSVPRGEVAEAFF.

The genes are TRBV5-1 and TRBJ2-3; 11 bases fit TRBD2. V shed 0 bases and J 0 bases; nucleotides not matched to a gene: 0. This CDR3 spans 16 amino acids. Per the germline V gene, CDR1 is SGHRS and CDR2 is YFSETQ. In DNA form, the CDR3 reads TGCGCCAGCAGCTTGGGGACTAGCGGGAGCACAGATACGCAGTATTTT. It translates to CASSLGTSGSTDTQYF.

This chain uses TRBV9 with TRBJ2-3; a weak D match, TRBD1 (6 bases). In germline, CDR1 is SGDLS, CDR2 YYNGEE. The CDR3 is 16 amino acids. V was trimmed by 4 bases and J by 2 bases, leaving 17 bases between them. CDR3 bases: TGTGCCAGCAGCCGCTCGGGACACGAAATCACAGATACGCAGTATTTT. Its translation: CASSRSGHEITDTQYF.

The CDR3 protein is CASSLGDNNEQFF. CDR3 nucleotides: TGCGCCAGCAGCTTGGGAGATAACAATGAGCAGTTCTTC. This chain joins TRBV5-1 and TRBJ2-1, with D unresolved. The germline V and J ends were trimmed by 0 bases and 5 bases, with 6 bases remaining between them. This CDR3 region has 13 residues. The germline gives CDR1 SGHRS, CDR2 YFSETQ.

The chain combines TRBV9 with TRBJ2-1, with 10 nucleotides matching TRBD2. The germline V gene has CDR1 SGDLS and CDR2 YYNGEE. There are 15 residues in the CDR3. V was clipped by 1 base and J by 5 bases; unmatched bases: 3. CDR3 sequence: CASSVSGRANNEQFF. The CDR3 DNA is TGTGCCAGCAGCGTAAGCGGGAGGGCTAACAATGAGCAGTTCTTC.